What follows are 24 T cell receptor beta chains derived from one specimen sequenced in a study of CXCR3-negative and CXCR3-positive naive CD8 T cells. In preparing the TRB cDNA libraries, 5' RACE with UMI labels was used. Using the 5' RACE reads, TCRdb records one entry per CDR3 protein without DNA. This sample contains under 150,000 distinct CDR3 sequences. Study-wide results and caveats: Naive cells that were CXCR3-positive had more hydrophobic TRB CDR3s (compared with CXCR3-negative naive cells).

These receptors have no identified antigens. Sequences were obtained from naive CXCR3+ CD8+ T cells from blood. The subset here: CD45RO-CCR7+CD27+CD95- naive CD8+ T cells expressing CXCR3 (TNR3+). These receptors were taken from a human donor in good health. Some clones in this sample may be carry-over from other donors' samples.

This chain links TRBV4-1 with TRBJ1-2. The CDR3 is 14 residues long. Germline V lookup: CDR1 MGHRA, CDR2 YSYEKL. CDR3 loop: CASSQGEKYYGYTF.

V is TRBV2 and J is TRBJ1-1; checking the TCRdb D call of TRBD1 is not possible without DNA. This CDR3 is 11 amino acids long. Germline values: CDR1 SNHLY, CDR2 FYNNEI. This CDR3 is CASSRQAEAFF.

V and J are TRBV29-1 and TRBJ2-3; absent DNA, TCRdb's TRBD1 call cannot be checked. Germline CDR1 is SQVTM and CDR2 is ANQGSEA. The CDR3 is 14 amino acids. CDR3 sequence: CSVPPDVDRDTQYF.

The chain carries TRBV4-1 and TRBJ2-7; no DNA is available, so the TRBD2 call from TCRdb remains unchecked. Germline V CDR1 and CDR2: MGHRA, YSYEKL. This CDR3 spans 14 amino acids. The CDR3 loop reads CASSPAGGVDEQYF.

V usage is TRBV29-1 and J usage is TRBJ2-5; the TCRdb D gene call, TRBD1, has no DNA to confirm it. Per the germline V gene, CDR1 is SQVTM and CDR2 is ANQGSEA. The CDR3 is made up of 15 amino acids. The CDR3 loop reads CSVGTGENGEETQYF. Combining the CDR3 with reference TRBV29-1 and TRBJ2-5 gives the whole variable domain SAVISQKPSRDICQRGTSLTIQCQVDSQVTMMFWYRQQPGQSLTLIATANQGSEATYESGFVIDKFPISRPNLTFSTLTVSNMSPEDSSIYLCSVGTGENGEETQYFGPGTRLLVL.

The chain employs TRBV7-2 and TRBJ2-5; TCRdb indicates TRBD1, and absent DNA this call remains unverified. The CDR3 is 15 amino acids. The V gene's germline CDR1 is SGHTA and CDR2 FQGNSA. CDR3 in amino acids: CASSSWTAYQETQYF.

The V call is TRBV12-3 or TRBV12-4, the J call TRBJ1-4; TCRdb's D gene call, TRBD1, goes unchecked for lack of DNA. The CDR3 runs 16 residues. The CDR3 sequence: CASSPRDRASYEKLFF.

This chain connects TRBV11-2 to TRBJ2-7; TCRdb's D call of TRBD2 is untestable without DNA. The CDR3 length is 14 residues. CDR1 is SGHAT and CDR2 is FQNNGV in the germline V gene. The CDR3 loop is CASSPGGLVSEQYF. The entire variable domain, with the rest obtained from reference TRBV11-2 and TRBJ2-7, is as follows: EAGVAQSPRYKIIEKRQSVAFWCNPISGHATLYWYQQILGQGPKLLIQFQNNGVVDDSQLPKDRFSAERLKGVDSTLKIQPAKLEDSAVYLCASSPGGLVSEQYFGPGTRLTVT.

This chain connects TRBV7-9 to TRBJ2-6; the D gene TCRdb calls, TRBD1, cannot be checked with no DNA. Germline CDR1 reads SEHNR; CDR2 reads FQNEAQ (reference sequence). The CDR3 contains 14 residues. The CDR3 reads CASSAPSGANVLTF.

The chain couples TRBV13 to TRBJ2-1; the TCRdb D gene call, TRBD2, has no DNA to confirm it. Germline lookup yields CDR1 PRHDT and CDR2 FYEKMQ (reference sequence). The CDR3 is 15 amino acids. CDR3 sequence: CASSPWRGGRDEQFF.

This rearrangement joins TRBV1 to TRBJ2-2; the D call from TCRdb, TRBD1, cannot be confirmed without DNA. TRBV1 corresponds to a pseudogene. The CDR3 has 14 residues. This CDR3 reads CTSSQEVGVGELFF.

Here the CDR3 reads CSVEGLFNTEAFF. The chain links TRBV29-1 to TRBJ1-1. Germline CDR1 reads SQVTM; CDR2 reads ANQGSEA. The CDR3 is made up of 13 amino acids.

The rearrangement joins TRBV11-2 to TRBJ2-1; the D gene TCRdb calls, TRBD1, cannot be checked with no DNA. Germline CDR1 reads SGHAT; CDR2 reads FQNNGV. The CDR3 runs 15 residues. This chain's CDR3 is CASSFSGTGRNEQFF.

The chain employs TRBV6-5 and TRBJ2-3; there is no DNA to check the TCRdb D call of TRBD1. Germline V gene lookup returns CDR1 MNHEY and CDR2 SVGAGI. The CDR3 is made up of 12 amino acids. The CDR3 spells CASMTATDTQYF.

J is TRBJ2-2 and V is TRBV5-1; the TRBD1 assignment by TCRdb is unverifiable without DNA. The CDR3 spans 13 residues. Germline V lookup: CDR1 SGHRS, CDR2 YFSETQ. The CDR3 region is CASSPGVYGELFF.

The chain is built from TRBV7-9 and TRBJ1-1. CDR1 is SEHNR and CDR2 is FQNEAQ in the germline V gene (reference sequence). The CDR3 extends over 11 amino acids. The chain's CDR3 is CASSLNTEAFF.

The V gene is TRBV4-3, the J gene TRBJ2-7; without DNA, the TCRdb call of TRBD2 cannot be checked. There are 16 residues in the CDR3. Germline values: CDR1 LGHNA, CDR2 YSLEER. CDR3 protein: CASSQDRAGRSYEQYF.

This rearrangement joins TRBV30 to TRBJ2-1; TCRdb's assignment of TRBD2 cannot be checked, as there is no DNA. This CDR3 comprises 16 residues. Germline loops: CDR1 GTSNPN, CDR2 SVGIG (reference sequence). CDR3 sequence reads: CAWSVGASGRAGEQLF.

The rearrangement uses TRBV15 and TRBJ2-1; TCRdb selects TRBD2, and the lack of DNA leaves this call unchecked. The germline CDR1 and CDR2 sequences are LNHNV and YYDKDF (reference sequence). This CDR3 spans 17 amino acids. The CDR3 loop is CATSREGGLAEADEQFF.

This chain joins TRBV29-1 and TRBJ2-2. The CDR3 runs 15 residues. Germline loops: CDR1 SQVTM, CDR2 ANQGSEA. The CDR3 here is CSVEWETANTGELFF.

This chain uses TRBV27 with TRBJ1-2; the D call from TCRdb, TRBD1, cannot be confirmed without DNA. The V gene's germline CDR1 is MNHEY and CDR2 SMNVEV (reference sequence). The CDR3 consists of 13 residues. The CDR3 protein is CASSFARDSGYTF.

This chain uses TRBV4-2 with TRBJ2-2. CDR3 length: 16 residues. Germline V CDR1 and CDR2: LGHNA, YNFKEQ. CDR3 sequence: CASSQDLAPSTGELFF.

The chain has TRBV9 and TRBJ2-2; TCRdb lists TRBD2, though no DNA is available to test this call. The CDR3 extends over 15 amino acids. CDR1 and CDR2 from the germline V gene are SGDLS and YYNGEE. CDR3 sequence: CASSLPGEDTGELFF.

This chain joins TRBV28 and TRBJ2-2; no DNA is available, so the TRBD2 call from TCRdb remains unchecked. The V gene's germline CDR1 is MDHEN and CDR2 SYDVKM. The CDR3 is made up of 18 amino acids. CDR3 residues: CASSTPGTSGKNTGELFF.